This TCR beta chain was sequenced in a study of radiotherapy plus CTLA-4 blockade in lung cancer. The overall study: Objective responses arose in about 18% of patients, and under 40% experienced disease control. General study results and limits: There was expansion of tumor-derived TCR clones in blood after radiotherapy plus ipilimumab.

V dropped 3 bases and J dropped 3; count of bases not matched to a gene: 13. Germline lookup yields CDR1 LNHNV and CDR2 YYDKDF (reference sequence). This CDR3 has 18 amino acids. For this clone: The antigen remains unidentified.

Only in-frame clones appear in the TCRdb table, and some are missing; sequencing was by immunoSEQ multiplex PCR. The sample consists of about 38,000 clones, about 86% of them appearing once. The chain has TRBV15 and TRBJ2-7; 11 bases agree with TRBD1. This clonotype was sampled from a human donor with non-small cell lung cancer whose response to radiotherapy plus ipilimumab could not be evaluated. The sequencing here drew on peripheral blood, taken from a patient treated with radiotherapy plus ipilimumab. As DNA, the CDR3 is TGTGCCACCAGCAGGGGTACTCGTTCCGGGACAGGGGGCTACGAGCAGTACTTC. Protein product: CATSRGTRSGTGGYEQYF.